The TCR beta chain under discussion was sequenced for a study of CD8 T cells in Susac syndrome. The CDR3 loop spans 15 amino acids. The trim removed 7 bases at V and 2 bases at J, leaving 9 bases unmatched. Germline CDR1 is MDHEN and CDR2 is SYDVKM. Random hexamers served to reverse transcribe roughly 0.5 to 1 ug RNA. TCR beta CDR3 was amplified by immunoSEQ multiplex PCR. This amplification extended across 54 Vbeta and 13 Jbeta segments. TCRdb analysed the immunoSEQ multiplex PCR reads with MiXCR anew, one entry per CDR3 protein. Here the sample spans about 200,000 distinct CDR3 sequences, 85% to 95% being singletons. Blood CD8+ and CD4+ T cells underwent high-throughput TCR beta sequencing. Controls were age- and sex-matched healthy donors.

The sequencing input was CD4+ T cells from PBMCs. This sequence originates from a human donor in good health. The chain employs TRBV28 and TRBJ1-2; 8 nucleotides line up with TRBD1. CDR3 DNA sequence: TGTGCCAGCAAGACAGGGGCTCAAGGGAACTATGGCTACACCTTC. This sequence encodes CASKTGAQGNYGYTF.